The present entry profiles one T cell receptor (beta chain) with its context. What it recognizes is unknown. The CDR3 runs 15 residues. Germline V lookup: CDR1 MNHEY, CDR2 SMNVEV (reference sequence). Trimming stripped 4 bases from V and 4 bases from J, with 16 bases between. The entry originates in a study of cytomegalovirus exposure and HLA in healthy donors. Regarding the study as a whole: Exclusion as indistinguishable affected some V segments, including TRBV6-2 and TRBV6-3. Most subjects' HLA-A and HLA-B alleles were reportedly predicted from TCR beta sequences.

60 Vbeta and 13 Jbeta primers were used in PCR. Produced via immunoSEQ multiplex PCR; TCRdb's table is partial and in-frame only. This sample has hundreds of thousands of clones, with almost 85% found just once. The V call is TRBV27, the J call TRBJ1-2, with a tentative D call TRBD1 (6 bases). The clonotype originates from a middle-aged woman in good health and CMV-seronegative. Sequences were obtained from PBMCs. CDR3 DNA sequence: TGTGCCAGCAGTTCCGTCGGCGGGGGGGCCTATGGCTACACCTTC. Its protein is CASSSVGGGAYGYTF.